This entry lists 24 T cell receptor beta chains sequenced from one sample in a study of blood T cell repertoires in COVID-19 (dated by TCRdb to the early 2020s). Preparation of the library involved the immunoSEQ multiplex PCR assay. Imported from immuneACCESS, the table was reduced by TCRdb to in-frame sequences with V and J called. These copies leave out some clones; in studies compared against another copy, an unresolved V gene accounts for under half, and the cause of the remainder is not known. The table for this sample lists about 240,000 clones; about 85% of them were counted only once. The ten largest clones represent just over 7% of the sample. Sequenced: peripheral blood. The source is a man aged 60-69 years who had recovered from COVID-19.

The gene calls are TRBV24-1 and TRBJ2-3; the match to TRBD1 covers 8 bases. With V trimmed by 4 bases and J by 9 bases, 11 bases remained unmatched. There are 15 residues in the CDR3. Germline CDR1 reads KGHDR; CDR2 reads SFDVKD. CDR3 DNA: TGTGCCACCAGTGACGCAGGACAGGGAAAGGACACGCAGTATTTT. Translating it yields CATSDAGQGKDTQYF.

V gene TRBV2 combines with J gene TRBJ1-2, with a possible D match to TRBD1 (6 bases). Germline CDR1 and CDR2: SNHLY and FYNNEI. The V end lost 6 bases, the J end lost 7 bases, and 18 bases lay between the germline ends. The CDR3 spans 14 residues. The CDR3 loop is CASSDYRTVGGYTF. The CDR3 region has the DNA TGTGCCAGCAGCGACTACCGGACAGTCGGTGGCTACACCTTC.

The chain carries TRBV12-3 or TRBV12-4 and TRBJ1-4, with D possibly matching TRBD1 (5 bases). Trimming cost V 6 bases and J 8 bases, with 13 bases left between them. This CDR3 has 13 amino acids. The CDR3 is CASRRTYREKLFF. The DNA for the CDR3 is TGTGCCAGCAGGAGGACCTACAGGGAAAAACTGTTTTTT.

The chain uses TRBV7-9 and TRBJ2-1; D is perhaps TRBD2 (5 bases). CDR3 size: 13 residues. Germline-derived CDR1 and CDR2 are SEHNR and FQNEAQ (reference sequence). The V gene lost 8 bases and the J gene lost 8 bases, with 16 bases spanning the gap. The CDR3 DNA follows: TGTGCCAGCCAAGCCCGGGGAAACGATGAGCAGTTCTTC. It codes for CASQARGNDEQFF.

This clone was observed a handful of times. The chain combines TRBV4-1 with TRBJ2-7; 11 nucleotides align to TRBD1. CDR1 is MGHRA, CDR2 YSYEKL, per germline. V gave up 3 bases and J gave up 5 bases; unmatched junction bases: 18. The CDR3 totals 19 residues. DNA of the CDR3: TGCGCCAGCAGCCAGCGGACAGGGGGCGGTAAGCTTGTACTCCACGAGCAGTACTTC. Protein product: CASSQRTGGGKLVLHEQYF.

V is TRBV19 and J is TRBJ1-3; 7 bases align to TRBD1. This CDR3 has 14 residues. Germline assignment: CDR1 LNHDA and CDR2 SQIVND (reference sequence). The V segment lost 8 bases and the J segment 2 bases; nucleotides outside the gene matches: 6. The CDR3 spells CASSSGTAGNTIYF. The CDR3 DNA sequence: TGTGCCAGTTCTTCCGGGACAGCTGGAAACACCATATATTTT.

This chain links TRBV19 with TRBJ2-7, with D possibly being TRBD2 (6 bases). The germline gives CDR1 LNHDA, CDR2 SQIVND (reference sequence). V was shortened by 4 bases and J by 3 bases, with 16 bases between the two germline ends. The CDR3 length is 15 residues. The CDR3 loop reads CASSTQRAGLYEQYF. CDR3 nucleotides: TGTGCCAGTAGTACGCAGCGAGCGGGCCTCTACGAGCAGTACTTC.

This clone rates as large. This rearrangement joins TRBV5-6 to TRBJ1-6; no reliable D call. Deletions cut 0 bases from V and 0 bases from J, with 4 bases between. Germline-derived CDR1 and CDR2 are SGHDT and YYEEEE. CDR3 size: 15 residues. CDR3 residues: CASSLAGSYNSPLHF. The CDR3, as DNA: TGTGCCAGCAGCTTGGCCGGCTCCTATAATTCACCCCTCCACTTT.

The rearrangement uses TRBV7-8 and TRBJ2-5; D remains unclear. CDR1 and CDR2 from the germline V gene are SGHVS and FQNEAQ. The CDR3 runs 14 residues. V dropped 5 bases and J dropped 4 bases, with 14 bases sitting between them. This chain's CDR3 is CASSARQRAETQYF. The DNA for the CDR3 is TGTGCCAGCAGCGCTAGGCAGCGTGCAGAGACCCAGTACTTC.

The CDR3 sequence: CASSYDPGQGREQYF. The CDR3 nucleotides are TGCGCCAGCAGTTACGATCCGGGACAGGGGCGCGAGCAGTACTTC. The chain combines TRBV5-1 with TRBJ2-7; the match to TRBD1 covers 10 bases. There are 15 residues in the CDR3. Looked up from germline, CDR1 is SGHRS and CDR2 is YFSETQ. V dropped 5 bases and J dropped 6; count of bases not matched to a gene: 11.

The chain combines TRBV6-5 with TRBJ2-1; D might be TRBD2 (5 bases). This CDR3 spans 13 amino acids. V was cut by 8 bases and J by 8 bases, with 16 bases left in between. CDR1 MNHEY and CDR2 SVGAGI come from the germline V gene. CDR3 loop: CASRTWPGDEQFF. CDR3 bases: TGTGCCAGCCGTACTTGGCCCGGGGATGAGCAGTTCTTC.

This clone showed up just once. This chain links TRBV18 with TRBJ2-4, with 10 bases that match TRBD2. The ends lost 5 bases at V and 3 bases at J; junction bases unmatched: 7. The CDR3 totals 16 residues. The germline CDR1 and CDR2 sequences are KGHSH and LQKENI. CDR3: CASSISGTSVKNIQYF. CDR3 sequence (DNA): TGTGCCAGCTCAATATCCGGGACTAGCGTCAAAAACATTCAGTACTTC.

The chain uses TRBV27 and TRBJ1-6, with 8 bases that match TRBD1. Germline assignment: CDR1 MNHEY and CDR2 SMNVEV (reference sequence). J lost 6 bases, V lost 3 bases, and 7 bases had no gene match. CDR3 length: 16 residues. CDR3 sequence: CASSLYPGQGNSPLHF. CDR3 sequence (DNA): TGTGCCAGCAGTTTGTATCCCGGACAGGGTAATTCACCCCTCCACTTT.

The genes are TRBV30 and TRBJ2-1, with D unresolved. The CDR3 spans 11 residues. Trimming took off 4 bases at V and 3 bases at J, with 4 bases between the two ends. Germline V gene data show CDR1 as GTSNPN and CDR2 as SVGIG (reference sequence). The CDR3 DNA sequence: TGTGCCTGGACAGACTACAATGAGCAGTTCTTC. Translation: CAWTDYNEQFF. The full variable domain, rest sourced from reference TRBV30 and TRBJ2-1, is SQTIHQWPATLVQPVGSPLSLECTVEGTSNPNLYWYRQAAGRGLQLLFYSVGIGQISSEVPQNLSASRPQDRQFILSSKKLLLSDSGFYLCAWTDYNEQFFGPGTRLTVL.

The chain combines TRBV19 with TRBJ1-6; maybe TRBD1 (6 bases). The germline V gene encodes CDR1 LNHDA and CDR2 SQIVND (reference sequence). CDR3 size: 15 residues. Trimming took off 6 bases at V and 7 bases at J, with 16 bases between the two ends. The CDR3 region has the DNA TGTGCCAGTAGCAATCAGCGGGGGCTAAATTCACCCCTCCACTTT. This sequence encodes CASSNQRGLNSPLHF.

This sequence joins TRBV15 and TRBJ1-1, with a possible D match to TRBD1 (6 bases). The germline gives CDR1 LNHNV, CDR2 YYDKDF (reference sequence). The V gene lost 1 base and the J gene lost 2 bases, with 8 bases spanning the gap. The CDR3 totals 14 residues. For the CDR3, the DNA is TGTGCCACCAGCAGAGTGGACAGTAACACTGAAGCTTTCTTT. It translates to CATSRVDSNTEAFF.

The chain employs TRBV10-3 and TRBJ1-1; D is possibly TRBD1 (6 bases). V gave up 6 bases and J gave up 4 bases, with 9 bases separating them. This CDR3 contains 12 residues. Germline lookup yields CDR1 ENHRY and CDR2 SYGVKD. The CDR3 region has the DNA TGTGCCATCAGACCACAGGGCACTGAAGCTTTCTTT. Its translation is CAIRPQGTEAFF.

The chain employs TRBV6-5 and TRBJ2-3; 14 nucleotides agree with TRBD2. CDR1 is MNHEY and CDR2 is SVGAGI in the germline V gene. J was trimmed by 8 bases and V by 10 bases; bases with no gene match: 8. The CDR3 contains 14 residues. The CDR3 DNA reads TGTGCCATTGGACTAGCGGGGGGAGGGACTACGCAGTATTTT. Protein: CAIGLAGGGTTQYF.

This chain joins TRBV7-6 and TRBJ1-1; the D gene is possibly TRBD1 (5 bases). The V end was cut by 0 bases, the J end by 0 bases, with 8 bases between. Per germline, CDR1 SGHVS and CDR2 FNYEAQ. The CDR3 is 15 residues long. The CDR3 here is CASSLAGGMNTEAFF. The CDR3 DNA reads TGTGCCAGCAGCTTAGCGGGGGGGATGAACACTGAAGCTTTCTTT.

Only a few counts were recorded for this clone. The chain has TRBV3-1 (or the pseudogene TRBV3-2) and TRBJ2-1; D possibly corresponds to TRBD2 (6 bases). Germline values: CDR1 LGHDT, CDR2 YNNKEL (reference sequence). Trimming shortened V by 3 bases and J by 8 bases, and 8 bases separated the two germline ends. The CDR3 has 12 amino acids. The CDR3 sequence is CASSHGSHEQFF. CDR3 nucleotides: TGTGCCAGCAGCCACGGGAGCCATGAGCAGTTCTTC.

The table lists this clone with a count of one. This CDR3 is CASSSSPGEGQETQYF. The CDR3 nucleotides read TGCGCCAGCAGCTCGTCCCCCGGGGAGGGGCAAGAGACCCAGTACTTC. The chain has TRBV5-1 and TRBJ2-5; TRBD2 aligns across 7 bases. The CDR3 sequence is 16 residues long. Unmatched junction bases numbered 10, after V lost 3 bases and J lost 2 bases. Germline V gene sequence: CDR1 SGHRS, CDR2 YFSETQ. Complete variable domain (other parts from reference TRBV5-1 and TRBJ2-5): KAGVTQTPRYLIKTRGQQVTLSCSPISGHRSVSWYQQTPGQGLQFLFEYFSETQRNKGNFPGRFSGRQFSNSRSEMNVSTLELGDSALYLCASSSSPGEGQETQYFGPGTRLLVL.

The chain couples TRBV2 to TRBJ1-3, with 8 positions matching TRBD1. The J segment lost 4 bases and the V segment lost 6 bases, leaving 5 bases of the junction unmatched. Per the germline V gene, CDR1 is SNHLY and CDR2 is FYNNEI. The CDR3 consists of 14 residues. The CDR3 spells CASRDRVSGNTIYF. CDR3 coding DNA: TGTGCCAGCAGGGACAGGGTGTCCGGAAACACCATATATTTT. The full variable domain, its missing parts supplied by reference TRBV2 and TRBJ1-3, is EPEVTQTPSHQVTQMGQEVILRCVPISNHLYFYWYRQILGQKVEFLVSFYNNEISEKSEIFDDQFSVERPDGSNFTLKIRSTKLEDSAMYFCASRDRVSGNTIYFGEGSWLTVV.

This chain uses TRBV14 with TRBJ2-3, with D possibly matching TRBD2 (6 bases). This CDR3 comprises 15 residues. V was shortened by 1 base and J by 2 bases, with 10 bases between the two germline ends. Germline values: CDR1 SGHDN, CDR2 FVKESK. The chain's CDR3 is CASSQVGGPTDTQYF. The CDR3 region has the DNA TGTGCCAGCAGCCAAGTCGGGGGACCCACAGATACGCAGTATTTT.

The chain couples TRBV19 to TRBJ2-5; D not resolved. Trimming cost V 4 bases and J 4 bases, with 16 bases left between them. The V gene's germline CDR1 is LNHDA and CDR2 SQIVND (reference sequence). The CDR3 contains 15 residues. CDR3 DNA: TGTGCCAGTAGTACCCGACAAGGTTCTGGAGAGACCCAGTACTTC. Encoded protein: CASSTRQGSGETQYF.